This T cell receptor (beta chain) was profiled in a study of OX40 agonist ivuxolimab in advanced cancers. Across the whole study: At about 82% male, the cohort had a mean age of roughly 60 years, ranging from about 23 to 79. Points from the study as a whole: More expanded clones were seen, on average, in CD8+ T cells than in CD4+.

As regards this clone: The target antigen is unknown.

The table came from immunoSEQ multiplex PCR; TCRdb's copy has only in-frame clones and leaves some out. The repertoire holds roughly 130,000 clones, with 93% as singletons. CDR3 length: 13 amino acids. The ends lost 5 bases at V and 5 bases at J; junction bases unmatched: 4. Germline CDR1 reads SGHTA; CDR2 reads FQGTGA. The clonotype originates from an adult with an advanced solid tumor such as melanoma, head and neck, liver or kidney cancer. The gene calls are TRBV7-3 and TRBJ2-5; TRBD1 matches 8 bases. Specimen: CD4+ or CD8+ T cells sorted from blood, collected in a trial of the OX40 agonist ivuxolimab. The CDR3 sequence: CASSPRGPETQYF. CDR3 sequence (DNA): TGTGCCAGCAGCCCCAGGGGGCCGGAGACCCAGTACTTC. Full variable domain (outside the CDR3, taken from reference TRBV7-3 and TRBJ2-5): GAGVSQTPSNKVTEKGKYVELRCDPISGHTALYWYRQSLGQGPEFLIYFQGTGAADDSGLPNDRFFAVRPEGSVSTLKIQRTERGDSAVYLCASSPRGPETQYFGPGTRLLVL.